This T cell receptor beta chain was profiled in a study of cytomegalovirus exposure and HLA in healthy donors. Across the whole study: Early release data held 75 million to 100 million unique TCRs from HLA-typed donors. General observations from the study: V segments that were indistinguishable, TRBV6-2 and TRBV6-3 among them, were omitted from analysis.

As to this clone: Its antigen is unknown.

The PCR made use of 60 Vbeta and 13 Jbeta primers. In the study's own analysis: Later reanalysis found 70 million to 95 million unique TCR beta chains, approximately 11 million of them shared. This table comes from immunoSEQ multiplex PCR, and its TCRdb copy is limited to in-frame clones, with some not included. That table furnishes V, J and clone size, whereas the DNA furnished D and trimming. The table has roughly 260,000 clones, approximately 84% seen once; the top ten hold 2% to 2.5%. The germline CDR1 and CDR2 sequences are SGHVS and FNYEAQ. V lost 1 base, J lost 2 bases, and 4 bases stayed unmatched. This CDR3 has 15 amino acids.

The clonotype comes from a middle-aged woman in good health and CMV-seropositive. The sequenced material came from PBMCs. The chain has TRBV7-6 and TRBJ2-7; 8 nucleotides align to TRBD2. The CDR3 region has the DNA TGTGCCAGCAGCTTAGAGCCGGGGGGGACCTACGAGCAGTACTTC. Translating it yields CASSLEPGGTYEQYF. Filled out from reference TRBV7-6 and TRBJ2-7, the complete variable domain reads GAGVSQSPRYKVTKRGQDVALRCDPISGHVSLYWYRQALGQGPEFLTYFNYEAQQDKSGLPNDRFSAERPEGSISTLTIQRTEQRDSAMYRCASSLEPGGTYEQYFGPGTRLTVT.